This T cell receptor beta chain emerged from a study of beta chain features in type 1 diabetes. Study findings and constraints: Sampled from patients, naive, central memory and Treg TCRB repertoires appeared more similar than those sampled from healthy donors. Researchers cautioned that cDNA sequencing could over-represent cells with high TCR expression.

The study reverse transcribed the entire isolated RNA, so it sequenced expressed TCRB transcripts. The read count averaged about 3.6 million across naive, central memory and regulatory T cell samples. Method: immunoSEQ multiplex PCR; TCRdb's copy keeps in-frame clones and lacks some. Of almost 350,000 clones detected, 8% appear once; the ten largest clones hold 0.44%. As regards this clone: Its antigen is undetermined.

The TCR originated in a woman younger than 35 in good health. The specimen was central memory CD4+ T cells from blood.

The CDR3 spells CASSERTGWTEAFF. The CDR3 bases are TGCGCCAGCAGCGAAAGGACAGGGTGGACTGAAGCTTTCTTT. This chain uses TRBV5-1 with TRBJ1-1; 8 nucleotides match TRBD1. Trimming removed 4 bases from V and 5 bases from J; junction bases left unmatched: 7. CDR1 SGHRS and CDR2 YFSETQ come from the germline V gene. This CDR3 has 14 amino acids.